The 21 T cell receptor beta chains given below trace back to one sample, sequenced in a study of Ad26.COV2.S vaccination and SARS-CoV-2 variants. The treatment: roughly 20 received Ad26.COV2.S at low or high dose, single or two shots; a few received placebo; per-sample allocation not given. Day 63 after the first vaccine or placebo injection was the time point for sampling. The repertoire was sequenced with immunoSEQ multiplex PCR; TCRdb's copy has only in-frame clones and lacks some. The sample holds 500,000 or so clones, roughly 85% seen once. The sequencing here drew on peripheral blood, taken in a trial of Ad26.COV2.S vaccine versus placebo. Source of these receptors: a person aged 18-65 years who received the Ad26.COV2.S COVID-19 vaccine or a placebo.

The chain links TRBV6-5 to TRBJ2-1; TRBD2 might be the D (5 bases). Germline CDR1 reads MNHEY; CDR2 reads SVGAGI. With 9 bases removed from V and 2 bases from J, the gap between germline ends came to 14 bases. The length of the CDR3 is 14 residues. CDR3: CARNSGKTYNEQFF. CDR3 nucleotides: TGTGCCAGGAATTCGGGAAAAACCTACAATGAGCAGTTCTTC.

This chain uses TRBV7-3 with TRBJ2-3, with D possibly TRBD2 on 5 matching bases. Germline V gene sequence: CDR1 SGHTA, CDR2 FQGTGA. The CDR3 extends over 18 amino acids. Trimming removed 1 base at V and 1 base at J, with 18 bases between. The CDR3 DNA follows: TGTGCCAGCAGCTTAAGGGGTCTTACGGGAAGGGGCACAGATACGCAGTATTTT. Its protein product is CASSLRGLTGRGTDTQYF.

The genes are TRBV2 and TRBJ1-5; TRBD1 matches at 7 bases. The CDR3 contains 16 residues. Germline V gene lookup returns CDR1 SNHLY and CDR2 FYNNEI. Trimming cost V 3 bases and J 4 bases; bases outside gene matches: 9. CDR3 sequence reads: CASSESLTGRNQPQHF. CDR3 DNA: TGTGCCAGCAGTGAGAGCTTGACAGGGCGGAATCAGCCCCAGCATTTT. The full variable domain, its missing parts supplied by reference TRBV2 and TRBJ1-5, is EPEVTQTPSHQVTQMGQEVILRCVPISNHLYFYWYRQILGQKVEFLVSFYNNEISEKSEIFDDQFSVERPDGSNFTLKIRSTKLEDSAMYFCASSESLTGRNQPQHFGDGTRLSIL.

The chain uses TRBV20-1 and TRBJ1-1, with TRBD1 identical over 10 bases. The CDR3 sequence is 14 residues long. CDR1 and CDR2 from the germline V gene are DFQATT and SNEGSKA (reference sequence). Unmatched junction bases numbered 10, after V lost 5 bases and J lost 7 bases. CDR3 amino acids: CSARDRGRADEAFF. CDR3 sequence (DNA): TGCAGTGCTCGTGACAGGGGGCGAGCAGATGAAGCTTTCTTT.

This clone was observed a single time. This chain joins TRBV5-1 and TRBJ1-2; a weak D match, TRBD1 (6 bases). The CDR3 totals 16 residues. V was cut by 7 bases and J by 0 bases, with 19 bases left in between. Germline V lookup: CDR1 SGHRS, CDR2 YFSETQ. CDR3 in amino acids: CASFQVSGDANYGYTF. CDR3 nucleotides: TGCGCCAGCTTCCAAGTGTCAGGGGACGCTAACTATGGCTACACCTTC.

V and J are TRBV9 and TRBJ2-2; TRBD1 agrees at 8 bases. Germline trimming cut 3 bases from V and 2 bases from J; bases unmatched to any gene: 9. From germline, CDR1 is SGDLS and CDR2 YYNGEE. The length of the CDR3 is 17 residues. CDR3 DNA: TGTGCCAGCAGCGCACCATCAGGGGGCTCAAACACCGGGGAGCTGTTTTTT. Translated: CASSAPSGGSNTGELFF.

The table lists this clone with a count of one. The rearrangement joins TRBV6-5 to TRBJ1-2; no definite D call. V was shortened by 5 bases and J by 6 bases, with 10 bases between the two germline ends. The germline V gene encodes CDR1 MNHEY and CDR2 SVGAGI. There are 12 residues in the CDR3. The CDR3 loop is CASSSLGNGYTF. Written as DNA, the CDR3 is TGTGCCAGCAGTAGCCTGGGTAATGGCTACACCTTC.

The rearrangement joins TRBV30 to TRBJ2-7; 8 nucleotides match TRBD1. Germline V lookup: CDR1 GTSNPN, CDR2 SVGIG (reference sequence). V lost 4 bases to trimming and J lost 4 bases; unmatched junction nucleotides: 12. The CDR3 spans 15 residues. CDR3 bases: TGTGCCTGGAAGGGCAGGGGGCGACTCTCGTACGAGCAGTACTTC. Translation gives CAWKGRGRLSYEQYF.

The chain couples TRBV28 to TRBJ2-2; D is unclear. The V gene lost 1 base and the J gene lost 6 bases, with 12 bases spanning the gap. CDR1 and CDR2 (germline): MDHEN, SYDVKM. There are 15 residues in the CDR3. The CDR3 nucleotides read TGTGCCAGCAGTTTATTCCGGGCAGACGCCGGGGAGCTGTTTTTT. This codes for CASSLFRADAGELFF.

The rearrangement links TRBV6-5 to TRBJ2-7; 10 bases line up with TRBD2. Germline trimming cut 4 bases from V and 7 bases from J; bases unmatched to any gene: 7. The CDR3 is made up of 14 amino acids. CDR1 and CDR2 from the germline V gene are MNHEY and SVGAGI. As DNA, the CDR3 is TGTGCCAGCAGTTTAGCGGGAGGCTCGGGGGAGCAGTACTTC. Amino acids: CASSLAGGSGEQYF.

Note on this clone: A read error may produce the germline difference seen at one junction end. The CDR3 bases are TGTGCCAGCAGCTTGGTGACTGACCCGAACTTC. Its translation is CASSLVTDPNF. The chain joins TRBV7-9 to TRBJ1-2, with no clear D. The CDR3 has 11 amino acids. The V gene's germline CDR1 is SEHNR and CDR2 FQNEAQ (reference sequence).

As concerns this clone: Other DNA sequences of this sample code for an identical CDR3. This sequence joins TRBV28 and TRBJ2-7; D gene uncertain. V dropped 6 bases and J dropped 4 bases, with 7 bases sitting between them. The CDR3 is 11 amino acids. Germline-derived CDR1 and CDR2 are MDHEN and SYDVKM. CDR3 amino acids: CASSASYEQYF. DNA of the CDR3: TGTGCCAGCAGCGCATCATACGAGCAGTACTTC.

CDR3 nucleotides: TGTGCCAGCAGCGTAGGGTCTTGGGAGGGAGAAGCTTTCTTT. Residues: CASSVGSWEGEAFF. The chain carries TRBV9 and TRBJ1-1; D uncertain. The CDR3 spans 14 residues. Trimming pared 0 bases from V and 8 bases from J, leaving 14 bases between. Germline V CDR1 and CDR2: SGDLS, YYNGEE. The variable domain in full, completed from reference TRBV9 and TRBJ1-1, reads DSGVTQTPKHLITATGQRVTLRCSPRSGDLSVYWYQQSLDQGLQFLIQYYNGEERAKGNILERFSAQQFPDLHSELNLSSLELGDSALYFCASSVGSWEGEAFFGQGTRLTVV.

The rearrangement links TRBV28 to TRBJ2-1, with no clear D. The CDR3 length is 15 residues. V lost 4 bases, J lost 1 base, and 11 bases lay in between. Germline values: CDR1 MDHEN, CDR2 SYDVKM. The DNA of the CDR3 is TGTGCCAGCAGTTCCTCCCCTCGATCCTACAATGAGCAGTTCTTC. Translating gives CASSSSPRSYNEQFF.

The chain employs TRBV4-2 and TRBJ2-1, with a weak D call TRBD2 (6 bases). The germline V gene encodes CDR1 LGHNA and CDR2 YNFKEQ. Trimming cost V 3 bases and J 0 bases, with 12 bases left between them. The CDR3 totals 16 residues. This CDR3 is CASSQDAGSSYNEQFF. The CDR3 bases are TGTGCCAGCAGCCAGGACGCGGGGAGCTCCTACAATGAGCAGTTCTTC.

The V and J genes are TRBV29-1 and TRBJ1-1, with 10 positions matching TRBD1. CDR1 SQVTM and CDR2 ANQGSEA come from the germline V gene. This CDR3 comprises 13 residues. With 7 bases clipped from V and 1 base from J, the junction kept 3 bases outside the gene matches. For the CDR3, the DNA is TGCAGCGCCCGGACAGGGGGGAACACTGAAGCTTTCTTT. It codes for CSARTGGNTEAFF.

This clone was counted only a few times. CDR3 coding DNA: TGTGCCTGGAGTGTACCTATCGGCAGGACCACCTCCTACGAGCAGTACTTC. It is translated as CAWSVPIGRTTSYEQYF. The chain couples TRBV30 to TRBJ2-7; no clear D gene. Per germline, CDR1 GTSNPN and CDR2 SVGIG (reference sequence). The CDR3 consists of 17 residues. V shed 0 bases and J shed 0 bases, with 18 bases lying between them.

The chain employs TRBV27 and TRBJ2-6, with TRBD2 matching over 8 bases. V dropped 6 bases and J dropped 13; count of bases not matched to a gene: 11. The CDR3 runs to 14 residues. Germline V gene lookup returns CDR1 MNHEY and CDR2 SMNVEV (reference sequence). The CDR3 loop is CASSSPPAGDVLTF. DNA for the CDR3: TGTGCCAGCAGCTCACCCCCAGCGGGAGATGTCCTGACTTTC.

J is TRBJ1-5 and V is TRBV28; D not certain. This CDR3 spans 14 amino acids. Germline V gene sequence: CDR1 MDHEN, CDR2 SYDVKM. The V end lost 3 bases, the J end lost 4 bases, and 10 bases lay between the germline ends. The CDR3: CASSLSDLNQPQHF. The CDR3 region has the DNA TGTGCCAGCAGTTTGTCAGACTTGAATCAGCCCCAGCATTTT.

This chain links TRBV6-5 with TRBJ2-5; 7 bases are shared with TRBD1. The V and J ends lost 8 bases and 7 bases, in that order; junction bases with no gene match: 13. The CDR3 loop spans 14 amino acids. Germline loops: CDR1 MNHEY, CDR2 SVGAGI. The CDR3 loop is CASRQDRATGTQYF. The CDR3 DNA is TGTGCCAGCCGCCAAGACAGGGCCACGGGGACCCAGTACTTC.

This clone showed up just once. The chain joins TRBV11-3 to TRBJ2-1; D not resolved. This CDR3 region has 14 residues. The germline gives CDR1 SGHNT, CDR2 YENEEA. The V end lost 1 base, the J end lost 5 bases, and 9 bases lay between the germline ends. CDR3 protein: CASSLVSTHNEQFF. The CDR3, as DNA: TGTGCCAGCAGCTTAGTTTCCACCCACAATGAGCAGTTCTTC.